Below, 11 T cell receptor beta chains from the same sample are listed, as sequenced in a study of blood T cells in healthy people across ages. PCR was performed a second time for roughly 6 to 12 cycles using a sample-barcoded 5' primer and a J-beta primer mix. TCRdb processed the 5' RACE reads anew with MiXCR; each CDR3 protein has one entry. The table has about 620,000 distinct CDR3 sequences, roughly half seen once; the top ten hold approximately 13%. The sequencing sample was made of blood. These receptors were collected from a woman of 80 years or more in good health.

This clonotype appeared a few times. The V call is TRBV5-1, the J call TRBJ1-1; 8 bases fit TRBD1. Germline CDR1 SGHRS, CDR2 YFSETQ. This CDR3 contains 14 residues. The V segment lost 2 bases and the J segment 4 bases; nucleotides outside the gene matches: 4. DNA of the CDR3: TGCGCCAGCAGCTTTGCCAGGGGGCTCACTGAAGCTTTCTTT. This gives the protein CASSFARGLTEAFF.

The V gene is TRBV5-1, the J gene TRBJ1-6; the match to TRBD1 covers 8 bases. This CDR3 comprises 17 residues. With V trimmed by 1 base and J by 8 bases, 11 bases remained unmatched. Germline values: CDR1 SGHRS, CDR2 YFSETQ. CDR3 bases: TGCGCCAGCAGCTTGTGGGGTCAAGCAGGGGGCGATTCACCCCTCCACTTT. Its protein is CASSLWGQAGGDSPLHF.

J is TRBJ2-5 and V is TRBV11-3; D uncertain. CDR1 and CDR2 (germline): SGHNT, YENEEA. Trimming took 5 bases from V and 5 from J, leaving 15 bases between them. This CDR3 contains 14 residues. The CDR3 loop is CASSPYGSPETQYF. Written as DNA, the CDR3 is TGTGCCAGCAGCCCATATGGGTCCCCGGAGACCCAGTACTTC. Drawing the rest from reference TRBV11-3 and TRBJ2-5, the complete variable domain is EAGVVQSPRYKIIEKKQPVAFWCNPISGHNTLYWYLQNLGQGPELLIRYENEEAVDDSQLPKDRFSAERLKGVDSTLKIQPAELGDSAVYLCASSPYGSPETQYFGPGTRLLVL.

This chain uses TRBV20-1 with TRBJ2-7; no definite D call. With 0 bases removed from V and 7 bases from J, the gap between germline ends came to 22 bases. The CDR3 totals 16 residues. Germline V gene data show CDR1 as DFQATT and CDR2 as SNEGSKA (reference sequence). In DNA, the CDR3 is TGCAGTGCTAGAGATCGGCGGCAGACCTCCTACAATGAGCAGTACTTC. Translated, it gives CSARDRRQTSYNEQYF.

The V call is TRBV25-1, the J call TRBJ2-1, with 7 bases aligning to TRBD2. The V segment lost 4 bases and the J segment 4 bases; nucleotides outside the gene matches: 10. Germline CDR1 reads MGHDK; CDR2 reads SYGVNS. The CDR3 runs 16 residues. CDR3: CASSATGGLSYNEQFF. CDR3 nucleotide sequence: TGTGCCAGCAGTGCCACCGGGGGGTTATCTTACAATGAGCAGTTCTTC.

The chain recombines TRBV20-1 with TRBJ1-3; D call uncertain. Trimming stripped 3 bases from V and 0 bases from J, with 6 bases between. Germline assignment: CDR1 DFQATT and CDR2 SNEGSKA (reference sequence). The CDR3 loop spans 13 amino acids. The CDR3: CSASRSSGNTIYF. CDR3 sequence (DNA): TGCAGTGCTAGTCGCAGCTCTGGAAACACCATATATTTT.

Concerning this clonotype itself: A much bigger clone sits one base away, suggesting this may be a read error. The chain employs TRBV7-2 and TRBJ1-2; TRBD1 aligns across 9 bases. This CDR3 is 15 amino acids long. CDR1 is SGHTA, CDR2 FQGNSA, per germline. The CDR3 is CASRKPGQGNYGHTF. The CDR3, as DNA: TGTGCCAGCAGGAAACCGGGACAGGGAAACTATGGCCACACCTTC.

Points on this clonotype: A clone one base away is much larger, so this may be a read error. The chain couples TRBV29-1 to TRBJ2-5; D is uncertain. Trimming took off 7 bases at V and 3 bases at J, with 15 bases between the two ends. CDR1 and CDR2 (germline): SQVTM, ANQGSEA. The CDR3 sequence is 13 residues long. For the CDR3, the DNA is TGCAGCGCTCACAGAGTGGTTAAAGAGACCCAGTACTTC. It codes for CSAHRVVKETQYF.

As for this clonotype: A clone one base away is much larger, so this may be a read error. The rearrangement joins TRBV20-1 to TRBJ2-3, with 11 bases aligning to TRBD2. The CDR3 totals 15 residues. CDR1 is DFQATT and CDR2 is SNEGSKA in the germline V gene (reference sequence). This CDR3 is CSAGFTSGGGHTPYF. CDR3 DNA sequence: TGCAGTGCCGGATTTACTAGCGGGGGTGGCCATACGCCGTATTTT.

As DNA, the CDR3 is TGTGCCACCAGCAGAGATCGGGGGACTAGCGGGATTTTAGTGGGTGAGCAGTTCTTC. Its protein is CATSRDRGTSGILVGEQFF. This rearrangement joins TRBV15 to TRBJ2-1; 13 bases fit TRBD2. Germline V CDR1 and CDR2: LNHNV, YYDKDF (reference sequence). V lost 0 bases and J lost 9; bases outside the gene matches: 14. The CDR3 extends over 19 amino acids. Complete variable domain (other parts from reference TRBV15 and TRBJ2-1): DAMVIQNPRYQVTQFGKPVTLSCSQTLNHNVMYWYQQKSSQAPKLLFHYYDKDFNNEADTPDNFQSRRPNTSFCFLDIRSPGLGDTAMYLCATSRDRGTSGILVGEQFFGPGTRLTVL.

The V call is TRBV20-1, the J call TRBJ1-6; weak D call: TRBD1 (5 bases). The germline V gene encodes CDR1 DFQATT and CDR2 SNEGSKA (reference sequence). This CDR3 is 17 amino acids long. V was pared by 0 bases and J by 8 bases, with 20 bases between. Written as DNA, the CDR3 is TGCAGTGCTAGAGATTGGAAGACCAGGGATATTTATTCACCCCTCCACTTT. Protein sequence: CSARDWKTRDIYSPLHF.